This paragraph reports one TCR beta chain. This sample is part of a study of blood T cell repertoires in COVID-19. Study in general: Sample material is recorded as cDNA or gDNA derived from T cells, B-cell-depleted T cells, or PBMCs.

Some clones are missing from TCRdb's copy, which holds only in-frame ones; the method was immunoSEQ multiplex PCR. The sample records 270,000 or so clones, 83% being singletons. The CDR3 has 18 amino acids. Source material: peripheral blood. The receptor was derived from a woman aged 45-60 years who had recovered from COVID-19. This chain links TRBV21-1 with TRBJ1-1; whether TRBD1, the table's D call, matches the DNA was not checked. TRBV21-1 is annotated as a pseudogene. The DNA for the CDR3 is TGTGCCAGCAGCAAAAAACACAGAGGCAGGGGCCAGAACACTGAAGCTTTCTTT. It yields the protein CASSKKHRGRGQNTEAFF.